This TCR beta chain was sequenced during a study of identical twins. MiXCR, applied by TCRdb to the 5' RACE reads, yields one record per CDR3 protein. Altogether roughly 630,000 distinct CDR3 sequences are present, just over 7% being singletons, with the ten largest covering 1.6%. The donors were all healthy and Caucasian. Looked up from germline, CDR1 is MNHEY and CDR2 is SVGAGI. The V gene end was trimmed by 4 bases and the J gene end by 8 bases; junction bases not matched to a gene: 16. The CDR3 loop spans 17 amino acids. The same data also contributed to another study, on yellow fever vaccine responses in identical twins.

The sample consisted of PBMCs. V is TRBV6-5 and J is TRBJ2-1, with 8 bases fitting TRBD2. The origin of this receptor is a woman aged 18-29 years in good health. Written as DNA, the CDR3 is TGTGCCAGCAGTTTTCCCCCGGGGGGGGCCCGGTTGGATGAGCAGTTCTTC. This gives the protein CASSFPPGGARLDEQFF.